These T cell receptor beta chains were read from a single sample in a study of shared clonotypes between healthy human individuals. The method was immunoSEQ multiplex PCR; TCRdb's version includes in-frame clones alone and lacks a portion of them. In the table there are over a million clones, around 82% of which are singletons. The sequenced sample consisted of memory CD4+ T cells from PBMCs. These receptors all come from a man younger than 35 in good health. Some clones in this sample may be carry-over from other donors' samples. CDR3s include the opening cysteine and the closing phenylalanine or tryptophan. A D gene is named only where the DNA matches it firmly. Clone size is given for some rows only: seen once, a few or many times, or a class if the clone is expanded.

clone size,D gene,J gene,V gene,CDR3 protein,CDR3 DNA
-,TRBD1,TRBJ2-2,TRBV2,CASRAQGAGTGELFF,TGTGCCAGCAGGGCACAGGGGGCGGGCACCGGGGAGCTGTTTTTT
-,-,TRBJ2-5,TRBV14,CASSQDKRWETQYF,TGTGCCAGCAGCCAAGATAAACGGTGGGAGACCCAGTACTTC
once,TRBD1,TRBJ1-2,TRBV29-1,CSVARTGGGFDYGYTF,TGCAGCGTTGCTAGGACAGGGGGCGGTTTCGACTATGGCTACACCTTC
-,-,TRBJ1-2,TRBV5-4,CASSLLLVGSRYGYTF,TGTGCCAGCAGCTTGCTTCTTGTGGGCAGCCGCTATGGCTACACCTTC
-,-,TRBJ2-7,TRBV30,CAWSQGSYEQYF,TGTGCCTGGAGCCAGGGGTCCTACGAGCAGTACTTC
-,-,TRBJ2-7,TRBV13,CASSLRLPGEQYF,TGTGCCAGCAGCCTACGACTCCCAGGCGAGCAGTACTTC
-,-,TRBJ2-6,TRBV21-1,CASSKEFLSGANVLTF,TGTGCCAGCAGCAAAGAATTCCTCTCTGGGGCCAACGTCCTGACTTTC
-,TRBD1,TRBJ1-2,TRBV28,CASSLGQGDGYTF,TGTGCCAGCAGTTTAGGACAGGGGGATGGCTACACCTTC
-,TRBD2,TRBJ2-3,TRBV11-3,CASSSGGIGTDTQYF,TGTGCCAGCAGCTCCGGGGGGATAGGCACAGATACGCAGTATTTT
-,TRBD2,TRBJ2-1,TRBV2,CASGLAGGGYEQFF,TGTGCCAGCGGACTAGCGGGAGGTGGCTATGAGCAGTTCTTC
-,-,TRBJ1-2,TRBV7-2,CASSLGTPFNYGYTF,TGTGCCAGCAGCTTAGGGACACCCTTTAACTATGGCTACACCTTC
once,TRBD1,TRBJ1-2,TRBV5-1,CASSLEGAGYTF,TGCGCCAGCAGCTTGGAGGGGGCTGGCTACACCTTC
-,-,TRBJ2-2,TRBV7-9,CASSEGLKTGELFF,TGTGCCAGCAGCGAAGGCCTTAAGACCGGGGAGCTGTTTTTT
-,-,TRBJ2-3,TRBV29-1,CSVDTDTQYF,TGCAGCGTTGATACAGATACGCAGTATTTT
-,TRBD1,TRBJ2-2,TRBV30,CAWRTGPGELFF,TGTGCCTGGAGGACAGGGCCCGGGGAGCTGTTTTTT
-,TRBD1,TRBJ2-7,TRBV7-9,CASSSRQGGPYEQYF,TGTGCCAGCAGCTCGAGACAGGGTGGCCCCTACGAGCAGTACTTC
-,-,TRBJ2-2,TRBV7-8,CASSPLWGAVDTGELFF,TGTGCCAGCAGCCCCCTGTGGGGGGCCGTGGACACCGGGGAGCTGTTTTTT
-,-,TRBJ2-3,TRBV2,CASSVVGSTDTQYF,TGTGCCAGCAGTGTGGTGGGTAGCACAGATACGCAGTATTTT
once,-,TRBJ2-2,TRBV7-9,CASSPPFGVGAGTGELFF,TGTGCCAGCAGCCCCCCATTCGGCGTGGGAGCGGGTACCGGGGAGCTGTTTTTT
-,TRBD1,TRBJ2-1,TRBV18,CASSPPAGTGGVYNEQFF,TGTGCCAGCTCACCACCTGCCGGGACAGGGGGCGTCTACAATGAGCAGTTCTTC
-,TRBD2,TRBJ2-1,TRBV4-2,CASSQRTSGSSSYNEQFF,TGTGCCAGCAGCCAAAGGACTAGCGGGAGCAGCTCCTACAATGAGCAGTTCTTC
-,-,TRBJ2-1,TRBV15,CATSRDGASDEQFF,TGTGCCACCAGCAGAGATGGGGCTAGCGATGAGCAGTTCTTC
-,-,TRBJ1-2,TRBV30,CAWSVWGGYIF,TGTGCCTGGAGTGTATGGGGTGGCTACATCTTC
-,TRBD2,TRBJ2-3,TRBV29-1,CSVVGGIRGADTQYF,TGCAGCGTTGTCGGTGGGATTCGGGGGGCAGATACGCAGTATTTT
-,-,TRBJ1-5,TRBV7-2,CASSPRRADNQPQHF,TGTGCCAGCAGCCCACGGCGGGCAGATAATCAGCCCCAGCATTTT
-,-,TRBJ1-4,TRBV5-8,CASSWTPAGNEKLFF,TGTGCCAGCAGCTGGACACCGGCGGGTAATGAAAAACTGTTTTTT
-,-,TRBJ1-5,TRBV27,CASSRLTDGKSQHF,TGTGCCAGCAGTCGATTGACGGACGGGAAGTCCCAGCATTTT
-,TRBD2,TRBJ2-1,TRBV12-5,CASGLDLLAGGRVGEQFF,TGTGCTAGTGGTTTGGACCTCCTAGCGGGAGGTAGGGTGGGCGAGCAGTTCTTC
-,-,TRBJ1-1,TRBV7-8,CASSTRPNTEAFF,TGTGCCAGCAGCACACGCCCGAACACTGAAGCTTTCTTT